Sequencing of this TCR beta chain was carried out in a study of CD8 T cells in ankylosing spondylitis. This clonotype has a handful of counts. The antigen is unknown. Overall study findings and caveats: Roughly eight highly homologous variants made up a TCR beta motif that seemed to typify ankylosing spondylitis blood.

In TCRdb, the 5' RACE reads were re-called with MiXCR into one record per CDR3 protein. The table includes hundreds of thousands of distinct CDR3 sequences, approximately 12% detected once. CDR3 size: 14 residues. Germline assignment: CDR1 DFQATT and CDR2 SNEGSKA (reference sequence). Trimming pared 2 bases from V and 3 bases from J, leaving 10 bases between. V gene TRBV20-1 combines with J gene TRBJ2-2, with unresolved D. This clonotype was sampled from a male donor with ankylosing spondylitis. Material: blood, either unsorted or a sorted T cell fraction (not recorded which). The CDR3 loop reads CSARRLLDTGELFF. The DNA of the CDR3 is TGCAGTGCTAGACGGCTATTGGACACCGGGGAGCTGTTTTTT.